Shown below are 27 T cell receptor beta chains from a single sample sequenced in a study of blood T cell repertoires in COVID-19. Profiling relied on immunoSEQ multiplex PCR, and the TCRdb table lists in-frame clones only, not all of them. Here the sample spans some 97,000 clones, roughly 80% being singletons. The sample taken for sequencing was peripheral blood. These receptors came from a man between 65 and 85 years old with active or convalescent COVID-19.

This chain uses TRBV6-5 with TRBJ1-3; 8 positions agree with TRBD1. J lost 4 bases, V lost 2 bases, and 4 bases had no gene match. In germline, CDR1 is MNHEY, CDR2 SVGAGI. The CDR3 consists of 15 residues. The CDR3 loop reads CASSYQGAQGNTIYF. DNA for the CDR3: TGTGCCAGCAGTTACCAGGGGGCACAAGGAAACACCATATATTTT.

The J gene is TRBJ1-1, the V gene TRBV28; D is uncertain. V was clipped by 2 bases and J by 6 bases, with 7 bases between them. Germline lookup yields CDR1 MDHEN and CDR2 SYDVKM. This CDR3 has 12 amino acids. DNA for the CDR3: TGTGCCAGCAGTTTAAGAGTGGCTGAAGCTTTCTTT. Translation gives CASSLRVAEAFF.

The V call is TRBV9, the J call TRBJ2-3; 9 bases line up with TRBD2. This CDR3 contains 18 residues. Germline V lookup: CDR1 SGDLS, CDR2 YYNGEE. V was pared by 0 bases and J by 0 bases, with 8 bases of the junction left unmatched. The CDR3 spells CASSVGRGLAASTDTQYF. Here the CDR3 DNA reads TGTGCCAGCAGCGTAGGGCGGGGACTAGCAGCGAGCACAGATACGCAGTATTTT.

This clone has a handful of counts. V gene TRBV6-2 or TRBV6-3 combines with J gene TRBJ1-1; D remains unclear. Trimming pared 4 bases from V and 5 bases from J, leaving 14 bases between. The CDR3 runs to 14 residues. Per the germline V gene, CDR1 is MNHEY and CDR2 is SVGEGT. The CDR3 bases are TGTGCCAGCAGTTTCGCTTTGGGAGGGACTGAAGCTTTCTTT. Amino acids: CASSFALGGTEAFF.

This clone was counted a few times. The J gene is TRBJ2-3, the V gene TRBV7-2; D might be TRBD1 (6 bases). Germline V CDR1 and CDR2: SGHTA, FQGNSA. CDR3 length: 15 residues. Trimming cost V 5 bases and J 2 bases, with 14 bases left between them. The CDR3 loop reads CASSPRRTVTDTQYF. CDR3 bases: TGTGCCAGCAGCCCGAGACGGACAGTCACAGATACGCAGTATTTT.

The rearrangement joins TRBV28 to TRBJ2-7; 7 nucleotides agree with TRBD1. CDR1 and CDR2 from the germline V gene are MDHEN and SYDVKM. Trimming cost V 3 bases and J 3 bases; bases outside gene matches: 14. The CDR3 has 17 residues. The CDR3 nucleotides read TGTGCCAGCAGTTTCCCCCCAACAGGGGTTAGAGGCTACGAGCAGTACTTC. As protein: CASSFPPTGVRGYEQYF.

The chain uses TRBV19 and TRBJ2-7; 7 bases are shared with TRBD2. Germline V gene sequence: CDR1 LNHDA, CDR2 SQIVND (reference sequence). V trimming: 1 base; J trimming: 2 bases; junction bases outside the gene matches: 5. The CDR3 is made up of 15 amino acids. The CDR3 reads CASSIGRGGTYEQYF. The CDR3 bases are TGTGCCAGTAGTATAGGACGGGGAGGGACCTACGAGCAGTACTTC. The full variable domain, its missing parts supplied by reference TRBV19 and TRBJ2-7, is DGGITQSPKYLFRKEGQNVTLSCEQNLNHDAMYWYRQDPGQGLRLIYYSQIVNDFQKGDIAEGYSVSREKKESFPLTVTSAQKNPTAFYLCASSIGRGGTYEQYFGPGTRLTVT.

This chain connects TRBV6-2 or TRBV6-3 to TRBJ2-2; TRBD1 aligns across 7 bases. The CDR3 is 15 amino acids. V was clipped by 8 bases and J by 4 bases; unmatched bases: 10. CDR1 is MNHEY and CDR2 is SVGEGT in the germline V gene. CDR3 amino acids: CASGHRGVGTGELFF. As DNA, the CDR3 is TGTGCCAGCGGCCACAGGGGAGTCGGCACCGGGGAGCTGTTTTTT.

CDR3 amino acids: CASSIDQSTFQPQHF. The CDR3 DNA reads as TGTGCCAGTAGTATAGATCAGTCAACATTTCAGCCCCAGCATTTT. The rearrangement uses TRBV19 and TRBJ1-5, with D unclear. Trimming left V 0 bases short and J 6 bases short, with 12 bases between. From germline, CDR1 is LNHDA and CDR2 SQIVND (reference sequence). The CDR3 totals 15 residues.

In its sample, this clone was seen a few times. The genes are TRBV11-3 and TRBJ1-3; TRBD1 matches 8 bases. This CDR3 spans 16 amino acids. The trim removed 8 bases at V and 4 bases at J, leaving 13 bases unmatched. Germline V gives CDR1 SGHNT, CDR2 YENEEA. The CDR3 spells CASDRGVESWGNTIYF. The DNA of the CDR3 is TGTGCCAGCGACAGGGGAGTGGAATCGTGGGGAAACACCATATATTTT.

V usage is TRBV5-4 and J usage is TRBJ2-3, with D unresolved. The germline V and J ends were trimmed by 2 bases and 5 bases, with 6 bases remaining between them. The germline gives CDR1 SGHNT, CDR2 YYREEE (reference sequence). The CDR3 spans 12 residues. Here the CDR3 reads CASSFEVDTQYF. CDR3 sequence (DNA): TGTGCCAGCAGCTTTGAGGTAGATACGCAGTATTTT.

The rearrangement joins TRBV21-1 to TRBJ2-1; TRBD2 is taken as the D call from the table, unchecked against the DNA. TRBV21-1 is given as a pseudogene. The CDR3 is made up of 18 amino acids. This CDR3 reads CASSAPGTSGRAADEQFF. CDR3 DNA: TGTGCCAGCAGCGCACCCGGGACTAGCGGGAGGGCCGCGGATGAGCAGTTCTTC.

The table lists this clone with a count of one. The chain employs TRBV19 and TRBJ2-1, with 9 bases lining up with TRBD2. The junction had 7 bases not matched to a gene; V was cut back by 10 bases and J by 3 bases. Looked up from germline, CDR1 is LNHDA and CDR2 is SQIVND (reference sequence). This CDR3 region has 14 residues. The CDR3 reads CATRLADRYNEQFF. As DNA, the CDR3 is TGTGCCACTAGACTAGCGGACCGCTACAATGAGCAGTTCTTC.

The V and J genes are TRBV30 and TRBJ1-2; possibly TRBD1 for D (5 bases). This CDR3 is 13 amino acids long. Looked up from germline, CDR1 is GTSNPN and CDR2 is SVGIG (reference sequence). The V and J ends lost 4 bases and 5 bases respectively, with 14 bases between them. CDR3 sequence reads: CAWTTRGRYGYTF. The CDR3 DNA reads TGTGCCTGGACCACAAGGGGCAGATATGGCTACACCTTC.

The CDR3 nucleotides are TGTGCCAGCAGTTATTCCACGGTCGGCAATGAGCAGTTCTTC. Translation gives CASSYSTVGNEQFF. This chain connects TRBV6-5 to TRBJ2-1; D ambiguous. The CDR3 totals 14 residues. Trimming shortened V by 3 bases and J by 6 bases, and 12 bases separated the two germline ends. Germline V gives CDR1 MNHEY, CDR2 SVGAGI.

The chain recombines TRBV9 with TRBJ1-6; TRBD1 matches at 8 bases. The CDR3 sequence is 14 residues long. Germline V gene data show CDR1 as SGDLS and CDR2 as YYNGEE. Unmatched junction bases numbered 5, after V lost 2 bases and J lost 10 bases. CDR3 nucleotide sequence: TGTGCCAGCAGCGTGGGACAGGTAGGATCACCCCTCCACTTT. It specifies CASSVGQVGSPLHF.

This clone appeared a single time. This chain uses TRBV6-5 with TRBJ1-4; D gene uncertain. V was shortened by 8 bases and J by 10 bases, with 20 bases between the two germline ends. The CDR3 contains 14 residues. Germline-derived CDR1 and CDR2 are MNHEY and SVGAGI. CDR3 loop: CASRITPPRGKLFF. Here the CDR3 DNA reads TGTGCCAGCCGGATAACACCACCCCGCGGAAAACTGTTTTTT.

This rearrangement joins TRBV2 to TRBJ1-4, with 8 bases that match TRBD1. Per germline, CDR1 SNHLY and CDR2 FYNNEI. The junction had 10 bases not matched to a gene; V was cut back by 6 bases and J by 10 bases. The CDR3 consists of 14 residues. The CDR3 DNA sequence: TGTGCCAGCAGGACAGGGGACGTCCCTCGAAAACTGTTTTTT. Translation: CASRTGDVPRKLFF. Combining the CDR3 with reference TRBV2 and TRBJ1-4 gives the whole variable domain EPEVTQTPSHQVTQMGQEVILRCVPISNHLYFYWYRQILGQKVEFLVSFYNNEISEKSEIFDDQFSVERPDGSNFTLKIRSTKLEDSAMYFCASRTGDVPRKLFFGSGTQLSVL.

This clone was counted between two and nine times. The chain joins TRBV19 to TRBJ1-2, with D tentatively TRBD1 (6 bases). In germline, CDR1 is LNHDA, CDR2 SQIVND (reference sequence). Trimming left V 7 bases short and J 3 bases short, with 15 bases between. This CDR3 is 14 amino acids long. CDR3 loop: CASIQVAGDYGYTF. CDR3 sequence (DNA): TGTGCCAGTATTCAAGTTGCAGGGGACTATGGCTACACCTTC.

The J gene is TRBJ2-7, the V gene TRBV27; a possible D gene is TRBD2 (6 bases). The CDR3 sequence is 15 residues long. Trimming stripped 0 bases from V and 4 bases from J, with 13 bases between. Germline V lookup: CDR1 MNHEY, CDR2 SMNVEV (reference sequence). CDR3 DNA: TGTGCCAGCAGTTTATCCCGGGGGTTCCTTTACGAGCAGTACTTC. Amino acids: CASSLSRGFLYEQYF.

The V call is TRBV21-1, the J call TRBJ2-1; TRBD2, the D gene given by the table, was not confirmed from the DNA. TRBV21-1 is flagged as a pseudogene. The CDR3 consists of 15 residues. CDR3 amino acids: CASSKGSSGANEQFF. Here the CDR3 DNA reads TGTGCCAGCAGCAAAGGGAGTAGCGGGGCCAATGAGCAGTTCTTC.

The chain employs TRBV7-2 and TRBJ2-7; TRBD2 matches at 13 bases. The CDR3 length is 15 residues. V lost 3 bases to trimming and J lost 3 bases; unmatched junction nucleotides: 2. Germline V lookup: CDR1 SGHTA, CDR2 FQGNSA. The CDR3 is CASSFTSGGVYEQYF. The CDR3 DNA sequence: TGTGCCAGCAGCTTTACTAGCGGGGGGGTCTACGAGCAGTACTTC. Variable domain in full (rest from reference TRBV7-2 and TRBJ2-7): GAGVSQSPSNKVTEKGKDVELRCDPISGHTALYWYRQSLGQGLEFLIYFQGNSAPDKSGLPSDRFSAERTGGSVSTLTIQRTQQEDSAVYLCASSFTSGGVYEQYFGPGTRLTVT.

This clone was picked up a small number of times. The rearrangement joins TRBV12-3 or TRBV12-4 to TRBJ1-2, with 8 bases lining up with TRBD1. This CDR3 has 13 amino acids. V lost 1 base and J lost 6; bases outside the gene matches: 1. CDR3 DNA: TGTGCCAGCAGTTTAGGGACAGGGCATGGCTACACCTTC. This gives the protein CASSLGTGHGYTF.

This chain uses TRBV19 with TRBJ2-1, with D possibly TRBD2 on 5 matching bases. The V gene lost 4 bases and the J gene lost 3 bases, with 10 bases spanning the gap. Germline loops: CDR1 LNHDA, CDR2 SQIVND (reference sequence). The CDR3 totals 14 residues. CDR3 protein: CASSTYGVYNEQFF. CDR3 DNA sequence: TGTGCCAGTAGTACATACGGGGTCTACAATGAGCAGTTCTTC.

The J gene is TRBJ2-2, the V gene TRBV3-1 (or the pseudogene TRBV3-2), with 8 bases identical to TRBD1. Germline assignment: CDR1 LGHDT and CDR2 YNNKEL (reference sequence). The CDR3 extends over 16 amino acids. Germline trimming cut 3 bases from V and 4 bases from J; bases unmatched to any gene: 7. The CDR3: CASSQKRQGITGELFF. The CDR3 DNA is TGTGCCAGCAGCCAGAAACGACAGGGGATCACCGGGGAGCTGTTTTTT.

The CDR3, as DNA: TGTGCCAGCAGATGGGGAGGTGGATCCTACAATGAGCAGTTCTTC. Encoded protein: CASRWGGGSYNEQFF. The V gene is TRBV7-9, the J gene TRBJ2-1, with D possibly matching TRBD2 (6 bases). Trimming left V 6 bases short and J 1 base short, with 13 bases between. This CDR3 contains 15 residues. Per germline, CDR1 SEHNR and CDR2 FQNEAQ (reference sequence).

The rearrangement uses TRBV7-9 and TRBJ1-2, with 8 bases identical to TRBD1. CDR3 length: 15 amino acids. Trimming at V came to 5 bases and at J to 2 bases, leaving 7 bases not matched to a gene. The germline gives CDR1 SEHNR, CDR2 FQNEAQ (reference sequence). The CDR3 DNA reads TGTGCCAGCAGCCTTGGACAGGGAGCGAACTATGGCTACACCTTC. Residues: CASSLGQGANYGYTF.